Listed below are T cell receptor beta chains from one sample, sequenced in a study of blood T cell repertoires in COVID-19. Profiled with immunoSEQ multiplex PCR; TCRdb holds only in-frame clones, not every one. The sample includes about 190,000 clones, less than 80% of them seen just once. The source material was peripheral blood. The receptors stem from a woman aged 45-60 years with acute or convalescent COVID-19. The CDR3 runs from the conserved cysteine through the conserved F or W. A D gene is named only where the DNA matches it firmly. Size is stated for part of the rows, as once, few or many counts, or as a class when the clone is expanded.

j_gene: TRBJ2-3; d_gene: .; abundance: .; v_gene: TRBV11-3; CDR3nt: TGTGCCAGCAGCTTAGAAAGCGGTAGCACAGATACGCAGTATTTT; CDR3aa: CASSLESGSTDTQYF
j_gene: TRBJ2-3; d_gene: .; abundance: .; v_gene: TRBV20-1; CDR3nt: TGCAGTGCTAGTGACCCAACTAGCACAGATACGCAGTATTTT; CDR3aa: CSASDPTSTDTQYF
j_gene: TRBJ2-7; d_gene: TRBD1; abundance: .; v_gene: TRBV11-2; CDR3nt: TGTGCCAGCAGTTCCGGGACAGGGAAATACGAGCAGTACTTC; CDR3aa: CASSSGTGKYEQYF
j_gene: TRBJ2-2; d_gene: .; abundance: .; v_gene: TRBV18; CDR3nt: TGTGCCAGCTCACCGGCCAGGGTCACCGGGGAGCTGTTTTTT; CDR3aa: CASSPARVTGELFF
j_gene: TRBJ2-7; d_gene: .; abundance: .; v_gene: TRBV28; CDR3nt: TGTGCCAGCAGTTTTGATTGGGAGTCCTACGAGCAGTACTTC; CDR3aa: CASSFDWESYEQYF
j_gene: TRBJ1-1; d_gene: TRBD1; abundance: .; v_gene: TRBV18; CDR3nt: TGTGCCAGCTCTAAGGGGGCATTTAGAGAAGCTTTCTTT; CDR3aa: CASSKGAFREAFF
j_gene: TRBJ2-1; d_gene: TRBD2; abundance: .; v_gene: TRBV2; CDR3nt: TGTGCCAGCAGTGAACTTGGGCTAGCGGGGAGGGACAATGAGCAGTTCTTC; CDR3aa: CASSELGLAGRDNEQFF
j_gene: TRBJ2-1; d_gene: .; abundance: .; v_gene: TRBV5-1; CDR3nt: TGCGCCAGCACCGAGGGCCGACTCTACAATGAGCAGTTCTTC; CDR3aa: CASTEGRLYNEQFF
j_gene: TRBJ1-3; d_gene: .; abundance: .; v_gene: TRBV28; CDR3nt: TGTGCCAGCAGTCGACGGACTGTCCCCTCTGGAAACACCATATATTTT; CDR3aa: CASSRRTVPSGNTIYF
j_gene: TRBJ1-2; d_gene: TRBD1; abundance: .; v_gene: TRBV7-2; CDR3nt: TGTGCCAGCAGCTCGACAGGGGCCGCGGGGAGTGGCTACACCTTC; CDR3aa: CASSSTGAAGSGYTF
j_gene: TRBJ2-5; d_gene: TRBD1; abundance: .; v_gene: TRBV14; CDR3nt: TGTGCCAGCAGCCCGTACAGGGGGATACAAGAGACCCAGTACTTC; CDR3aa: CASSPYRGIQETQYF
j_gene: TRBJ2-4; d_gene: .; abundance: .; v_gene: TRBV18; CDR3nt: TGTGCCAGCTCACCACAGTCGGGTATCTTGACCAAAAACATTCAGTACTTC; CDR3aa: CASSPQSGILTKNIQYF
j_gene: TRBJ2-2; d_gene: TRBD2; abundance: .; v_gene: TRBV5-1; CDR3nt: TGCGCCAGCAGCTGGACTAGCGGCAGCCCGAACACCGGGGAGCTGTTTTTT; CDR3aa: CASSWTSGSPNTGELFF
j_gene: TRBJ2-1; d_gene: TRBD2; abundance: once; v_gene: TRBV4-2; CDR3nt: TGTGCCAGCAGCCAAGTGCTGCTAGCGGGGAGGGGTGAGCAGTTCTTC; CDR3aa: CASSQVLLAGRGEQFF
j_gene: TRBJ2-1; d_gene: TRBD2; abundance: .; v_gene: TRBV5-1; CDR3nt: TGCGCCAGCAGCTTCCTATTAGCGGGAGGGTCCTACAATGAGCAGTTCTTC; CDR3aa: CASSFLLAGGSYNEQFF
j_gene: TRBJ1-5; d_gene: .; abundance: .; v_gene: TRBV19; CDR3nt: TGTGCCAGTAGTATAGGAGGGAGTAGCAATCAGCCCCAGCATTTT; CDR3aa: CASSIGGSSNQPQHF
j_gene: TRBJ1-1; d_gene: TRBD1; abundance: .; v_gene: TRBV19; CDR3nt: TGTGCCAGTAGTCAAACAGGGGGGAGTGAAGCTTTCTTT; CDR3aa: CASSQTGGSEAFF
j_gene: TRBJ2-7; d_gene: .; abundance: .; v_gene: TRBV15; CDR3nt: TGTGCCACCAGCCGACAGTACCAGGCTCCCTACGAGCAGTACTTC; CDR3aa: CATSRQYQAPYEQYF
j_gene: TRBJ1-1; d_gene: TRBD1; abundance: .; v_gene: TRBV5-6; CDR3nt: TGTGCCAGCAGCTCGAGGACAGGGGCGGGCACTGAAGCTTTCTTT; CDR3aa: CASSSRTGAGTEAFF
j_gene: TRBJ2-5; d_gene: .; abundance: .; v_gene: TRBV25-1; CDR3nt: TGTGCCAGCAGTGAGGCAGGCACAAAGACCCAGTACTTC; CDR3aa: CASSEAGTKTQYF
j_gene: TRBJ1-2; d_gene: TRBD1; abundance: few; v_gene: TRBV4-2; CDR3nt: TGTGCCAGCAGCCAACGGACAGGGATCGGCTATGGCTACACCTTC; CDR3aa: CASSQRTGIGYGYTF
j_gene: TRBJ2-7; d_gene: .; abundance: .; v_gene: TRBV9; CDR3nt: TGTGCCAGCAGCGCCTCAGACTCGCGGCCCTACGAGCAGTACTTC; CDR3aa: CASSASDSRPYEQYF
j_gene: TRBJ1-1; d_gene: .; abundance: .; v_gene: TRBV20-1; CDR3nt: TGCAGTGCGGAGGACGGTGAAGCTTTCTTT; CDR3aa: CSAEDGEAFF
j_gene: TRBJ2-1; d_gene: TRBD2; abundance: .; v_gene: TRBV27; CDR3nt: TGTGCCAGCAGTGACTTTCGCGGGAGCTCCTACAATGAGCAGTTCTTC; CDR3aa: CASSDFRGSSYNEQFF
j_gene: TRBJ1-1; d_gene: TRBD1; abundance: .; v_gene: TRBV18; CDR3nt: TGTGCCAGCTCACCGACGGGACAGAGCTCCATGAACACTGAAGCTTTCTTT; CDR3aa: CASSPTGQSSMNTEAFF
j_gene: TRBJ1-5; d_gene: TRBD1; abundance: once; v_gene: TRBV19; CDR3nt: TGTGCCAGTAGCCGAGGGGGCGGGCAGCCCCAGCATTTT; CDR3aa: CASSRGGGQPQHF
j_gene: TRBJ1-2; d_gene: .; abundance: once; v_gene: TRBV11-3; CDR3nt: TGTGCCAGCAGCTTAGGAGGGCATGGCTACACCTTC; CDR3aa: CASSLGGHGYTF
j_gene: TRBJ2-7; d_gene: TRBD1; abundance: .; v_gene: TRBV30; CDR3nt: TGTGCCTTCGACAGGGCCTACGAGCAGTACTTC; CDR3aa: CAFDRAYEQYF
j_gene: TRBJ1-6; d_gene: TRBD1; abundance: .; v_gene: TRBV20-1; CDR3nt: TGCAGTGCTAGTGGGACAGTAAGCTCCTATAATTCACCCCTCCACTTT; CDR3aa: CSASGTVSSYNSPLHF
j_gene: TRBJ1-2; d_gene: TRBD1; abundance: few; v_gene: TRBV28; CDR3nt: TGTGCCAGCAGGGGACAGGGAGCCAAATCTATGAATGGCTACACCTTC; CDR3aa: CASRGQGAKSMNGYTF
j_gene: TRBJ2-1; d_gene: TRBD2; abundance: once; v_gene: TRBV5-4; CDR3nt: TGTGCCAGCAGCCCGACTAGCGGGGGTTACAATGAGCAGTTCTTC; CDR3aa: CASSPTSGGYNEQFF
j_gene: TRBJ2-1; d_gene: TRBD2; abundance: .; v_gene: TRBV7-8; CDR3nt: TGTGCCAGCAGCTTAGAGCGGGGCGCGTTATATGAGCAGTTCTTC; CDR3aa: CASSLERGALYEQFF
j_gene: TRBJ1-5; d_gene: TRBD1; abundance: .; v_gene: TRBV18; CDR3nt: TGTGCCAGCTCGGACAGGGGGGTTGGAGCCAATCAGCCCCAGCATTTT; CDR3aa: CASSDRGVGANQPQHF
j_gene: TRBJ2-1; d_gene: TRBD2; abundance: .; v_gene: TRBV7-2; CDR3nt: TGTGCCAGCAGCTATCGGACTAGCGGGAGCTCCTACAATGAGCAGTTCTTC; CDR3aa: CASSYRTSGSSYNEQFF
j_gene: TRBJ2-3; d_gene: TRBD1; abundance: .; v_gene: TRBV7-6; CDR3nt: TGTGCCAGCAGCACGGGACAGGGGGTGGCAGATACGCAGTATTTT; CDR3aa: CASSTGQGVADTQYF
j_gene: TRBJ1-1; d_gene: .; abundance: few; v_gene: TRBV13; CDR3nt: TGTGCCAGCAGCCGGGATAACTTTGGGAACACTGAAGCTTTCTTT; CDR3aa: CASSRDNFGNTEAFF
j_gene: TRBJ1-4; d_gene: .; abundance: .; v_gene: TRBV3-1/TRBV3-2; CDR3nt: TGTGCCAGCAGCCAAGCGCAGGGGACTAATGAAAAACTGTTTTTT; CDR3aa: CASSQAQGTNEKLFF
j_gene: TRBJ1-2; d_gene: .; abundance: .; v_gene: TRBV3-1/TRBV3-2; CDR3nt: TGTGCCAGCAGCCAAGAGGGAGGGCGGCTCTACACCTTC; CDR3aa: CASSQEGGRLYTF
j_gene: TRBJ1-2; d_gene: .; abundance: .; v_gene: TRBV11-2; CDR3nt: TGTGCCAGCAGCGTCGTGGGAGGGGGCTATGGCTACACCTTC; CDR3aa: CASSVVGGGYGYTF
j_gene: TRBJ1-3; d_gene: .; abundance: .; v_gene: TRBV5-1; CDR3nt: TGCGCCAGCAGCTTGGCCCAGGGGTCTGGAAACACCATATATTTT; CDR3aa: CASSLAQGSGNTIYF
j_gene: TRBJ2-7; d_gene: .; abundance: once; v_gene: TRBV19; CDR3nt: TGTGCCAGTAGTGCCTCGCCCCAGATTTACGAGCAGTACTTC; CDR3aa: CASSASPQIYEQYF
j_gene: TRBJ2-7; d_gene: .; abundance: .; v_gene: TRBV28; CDR3nt: TGTGCCAGCAGTTTGGGCAGGACCTACGAGCAGTACTTC; CDR3aa: CASSLGRTYEQYF
j_gene: TRBJ2-1; d_gene: TRBD2; abundance: .; v_gene: TRBV6-5; CDR3nt: TGTGCCAGCAGACCTAAGCGGGGGGTGTACAATGAGCAGTTCTTC; CDR3aa: CASRPKRGVYNEQFF
j_gene: TRBJ1-2; d_gene: .; abundance: .; v_gene: TRBV6-5; CDR3nt: TGTGCCAGCAACGTCGGGGACAAGGGCTACACCTTC; CDR3aa: CASNVGDKGYTF
j_gene: TRBJ1-1; d_gene: .; abundance: few; v_gene: TRBV18; CDR3nt: TGTGCCAGCTCGCCTTCGACAGGTACCCACACTGAAGCTTTCTTT; CDR3aa: CASSPSTGTHTEAFF
j_gene: TRBJ2-7; d_gene: .; abundance: .; v_gene: TRBV28; CDR3nt: TGTGCCAGCGGCGAAAGGACTCCCTCCTCCTACGAGCAGTACTTC; CDR3aa: CASGERTPSSYEQYF
j_gene: TRBJ1-1; d_gene: TRBD1; abundance: .; v_gene: TRBV12-3/TRBV12-4; CDR3nt: TGTGCCAGCAGTTATACAGGGGTAACTGAAGCTTTCTTT; CDR3aa: CASSYTGVTEAFF
j_gene: TRBJ1-4; d_gene: TRBD1; abundance: .; v_gene: TRBV19; CDR3nt: TGTGCCAGTAGTACAACAGGGGGGAGGAATGAAAAACTGTTTTTT; CDR3aa: CASSTTGGRNEKLFF
j_gene: TRBJ2-7; d_gene: .; abundance: .; v_gene: TRBV12-3/TRBV12-4; CDR3nt: TGTGCCAGCAGTGCAACAGGCTACGAGCAGTACTTC; CDR3aa: CASSATGYEQYF
j_gene: TRBJ2-1; d_gene: TRBD2; abundance: .; v_gene: TRBV3-1/TRBV3-2; CDR3nt: TGTGCCAGCAGCCAAGCCCTCCGGACTAGCGGGAGGAATGAGCAGTTCTTC; CDR3aa: CASSQALRTSGRNEQFF
j_gene: TRBJ1-1; d_gene: .; abundance: many; v_gene: TRBV3-1/TRBV3-2; CDR3nt: TGTGCCAGCAGCCCGTTTTCGGGTTCGGACAGAGCTTTCTTT; CDR3aa: CASSPFSGSDRAFF
j_gene: TRBJ1-2; d_gene: TRBD1; abundance: .; v_gene: TRBV30; CDR3nt: TGTGCCTGGAGTAATCCGGACAGGGCTAACTATGGCTACACCTTC; CDR3aa: CAWSNPDRANYGYTF
j_gene: TRBJ1-1; d_gene: TRBD1; abundance: .; v_gene: TRBV5-4; CDR3nt: TGTGCCAGCAGCCCAAAGGGGGCAGGGAGAACTGAAGCTTTCTTT; CDR3aa: CASSPKGAGRTEAFF
j_gene: TRBJ1-6; d_gene: .; abundance: .; v_gene: TRBV30; CDR3nt: TGTGCCTGGAACCCAGCGGGAGTGGGCTCACCCCTCCACTTT; CDR3aa: CAWNPAGVGSPLHF
j_gene: TRBJ1-1; d_gene: .; abundance: .; v_gene: TRBV6-5; CDR3nt: TGTGCCAGCAGACTAAATCGTGACAGGAAAGCTTTCTTT; CDR3aa: CASRLNRDRKAFF
j_gene: TRBJ1-1; d_gene: TRBD1; abundance: .; v_gene: TRBV9; CDR3nt: TGTGCCAGCAGCGTAGATGGCCAGGGGGCTCGGAAAGCTTTCTTT; CDR3aa: CASSVDGQGARKAFF
j_gene: TRBJ1-1; d_gene: .; abundance: .; v_gene: TRBV6-6; CDR3nt: TGTGCCAGCAGTACCGGGGTGGGTCGGGGGAACACTGAAGCTTTCTTT; CDR3aa: CASSTGVGRGNTEAFF
j_gene: TRBJ2-5; d_gene: .; abundance: .; v_gene: TRBV6-5; CDR3nt: TGTGCCAGCAGTTACTCCCCTAGCGAAGAGACCCAGTACTTC; CDR3aa: CASSYSPSEETQYF
j_gene: TRBJ1-5; d_gene: TRBD1; abundance: .; v_gene: TRBV19; CDR3nt: TGTGCCAGTAGTACTCGGACAGGAATTAGCAATCAGCCCCAGCATTTT; CDR3aa: CASSTRTGISNQPQHF